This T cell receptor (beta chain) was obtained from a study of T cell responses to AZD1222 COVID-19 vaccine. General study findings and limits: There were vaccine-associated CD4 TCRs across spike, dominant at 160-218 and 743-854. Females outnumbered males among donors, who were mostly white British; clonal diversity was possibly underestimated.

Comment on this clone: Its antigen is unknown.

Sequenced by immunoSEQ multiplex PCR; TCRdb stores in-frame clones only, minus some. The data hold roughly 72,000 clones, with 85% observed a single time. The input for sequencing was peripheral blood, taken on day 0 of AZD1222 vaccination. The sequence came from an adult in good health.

The CDR3 region is CASREGREKLFF. CDR3 bases: TGCGCCAGCAGGGAGGGACGGGAAAAACTGTTTTTT. The rearrangement links TRBV10-2 to TRBJ1-4; D might be TRBD1 (5 bases). The CDR3 is 12 residues long. The germline V gene encodes CDR1 WSHSY and CDR2 SAAADI. V was trimmed by 6 bases and J by 8 bases, leaving 10 bases between them.